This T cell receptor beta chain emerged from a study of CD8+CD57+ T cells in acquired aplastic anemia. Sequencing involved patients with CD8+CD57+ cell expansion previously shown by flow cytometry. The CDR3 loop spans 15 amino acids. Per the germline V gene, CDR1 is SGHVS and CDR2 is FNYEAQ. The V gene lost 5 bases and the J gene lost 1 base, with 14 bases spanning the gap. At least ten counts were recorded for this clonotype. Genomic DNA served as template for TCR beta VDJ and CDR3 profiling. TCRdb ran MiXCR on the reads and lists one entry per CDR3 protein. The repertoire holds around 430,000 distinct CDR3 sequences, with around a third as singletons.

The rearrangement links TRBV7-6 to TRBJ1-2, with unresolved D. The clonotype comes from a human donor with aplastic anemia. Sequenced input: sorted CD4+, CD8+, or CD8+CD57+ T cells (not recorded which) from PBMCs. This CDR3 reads CASSPRDPINYGYTF. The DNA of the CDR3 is TGTGCCAGCAGCCCCCGAGACCCTATTAACTATGGCTACACCTTC.